Following are 4 T cell receptor beta chains from one sample sequenced in a study of T cells in Graves' hyperthyroidism and ophthalmopathy. TCR beta CDR3 region amplification was performed from RNA transcripts. First-round RT-PCR of the TCR CDR3 relied on the HTBI primer set. TCRdb re-called the multiplex PCR reads through MiXCR, storing one row per CDR3 protein. This table holds around 300,000 distinct CDR3 sequences, roughly 13% found once. Sequenced: blood. All receptors derive from a woman between 40 and 55 years old with Graves' ophthalmopathy.

This sequence joins TRBV7-8 and TRBJ2-1, with 10 bases aligning to TRBD2. Germline values: CDR1 SGHVS, CDR2 FQNEAQ. V gave up 2 bases and J gave up 12 bases; unmatched junction bases: 13. The length of the CDR3 is 16 residues. CDR3: CASSLLAGAPSSGQFF. For the CDR3, the DNA is TGTGCCAGCAGCTTACTAGCGGGAGCCCCCTCCTCAGGGCAGTTCTTC.

This chain connects TRBV20-1 to TRBJ2-3; TRBD1 agrees at 8 bases. CDR1 and CDR2 (germline): DFQATT, SNEGSKA (reference sequence). This CDR3 comprises 19 residues. V trimming: 0 bases; J trimming: 1 base; junction bases outside the gene matches: 15. The CDR3 sequence is CSARDIFSAGGEGTDTQYF. The CDR3 DNA reads TGCAGTGCTAGAGATATTTTTTCAGCAGGGGGCGAGGGCACAGATACGCAGTATTTT.

This clonotype was observed at least ten times. The chain carries TRBV3-1 and TRBJ1-6; unclear D gene. V dropped 3 bases and J dropped 2 bases, with 11 bases sitting between them. Germline V gene data show CDR1 as LGHDT and CDR2 as YNNKEL (reference sequence). The CDR3 length is 16 residues. The CDR3 spells CASSHGGYPYNSPLHF. The CDR3 coding sequence is TGTGCCAGCAGCCACGGAGGTTACCCCTATAATTCACCCCTCCACTTT.

This clonotype appeared many times. The chain has TRBV28 and TRBJ1-5, with TRBD1 as a possible D gene (5 bases). CDR1 is MDHEN, CDR2 SYDVKM, per germline. The CDR3 consists of 13 residues. Trimming cost V 6 bases and J 5 bases, with 11 bases left between them. The CDR3 bases are TGTGCCAGCAGCATCCAGGGAGATCAGCCCCAGCATTTT. It encodes CASSIQGDQPQHF.